One sample yielded the 20 T cell receptor beta chains listed below, sequenced in a study of blood T cell repertoires in COVID-19. Produced via immunoSEQ multiplex PCR; TCRdb's table is partial and in-frame only. Here the sample spans 150,000 to 200,000 clones, about four fifths being singletons. Input material: peripheral blood. These receptors all stem from a woman older than 75 with acute or convalescent COVID-19.

V is TRBV19 and J is TRBJ1-5; the D gene is possibly TRBD1 (5 bases). The CDR3 consists of 15 residues. Germline V gene sequence: CDR1 LNHDA, CDR2 SQIVND (reference sequence). With 5 bases removed from V and 1 base from J, the gap between germline ends came to 12 bases. CDR3 region: CASSPRGLSNQPQHF. The CDR3 region has the DNA TGTGCCAGTAGTCCAAGGGGTCTGAGCAATCAGCCCCAGCATTTT.

This chain links TRBV6-5 with TRBJ2-6, with no clear D. The length of the CDR3 is 14 residues. V was clipped by 5 bases and J by 1 base, with 6 bases between them. From germline, CDR1 is MNHEY and CDR2 SVGAGI. CDR3 nucleotide sequence: TGTGCCAGCAGTCTAGAGTCTGGGGCCAACGTCCTGACTTTC. Translating gives CASSLESGANVLTF.

This clone was counted between two and nine times. The gene calls are TRBV7-9 and TRBJ1-1; unclear D gene. Germline assignment: CDR1 SEHNR and CDR2 FQNEAQ (reference sequence). The CDR3 contains 15 residues. Trimming left V 3 bases short and J 4 bases short, with 15 bases between. CDR3 amino acids: CASSFSGFEGTEAFF. The CDR3 DNA is TGTGCCAGCAGCTTTTCGGGGTTCGAGGGCACTGAAGCTTTCTTT.

The chain uses TRBV29-1 and TRBJ1-2; D unresolved. CDR3 length: 12 amino acids. Trimming cost V 5 bases and J 5 bases, with 12 bases left between them. Germline V CDR1 and CDR2: SQVTM, ANQGSEA. DNA of the CDR3: TGCAGCGTTAGGCGGGATGGGTATGGCTACACCTTC. Amino acid sequence: CSVRRDGYGYTF. The entire variable domain, with the rest obtained from reference TRBV29-1 and TRBJ1-2, is as follows: SAVISQKPSRDICQRGTSLTIQCQVDSQVTMMFWYRQQPGQSLTLIATANQGSEATYESGFVIDKFPISRPNLTFSTLTVSNMSPEDSSIYLCSVRRDGYGYTFGSGTRLTVV.

The chain combines TRBV5-4 with TRBJ2-5, with 9 bases lining up with TRBD2. The CDR3 has 15 amino acids. Germline loops: CDR1 SGHNT, CDR2 YYREEE (reference sequence). V was pared by 0 bases and J by 4 bases, with 4 bases of the junction left unmatched. Here the CDR3 reads CASSLDSGSRETQYF. For the CDR3, the DNA is TGTGCCAGCAGCTTGGATAGCGGGAGTAGAGAGACCCAGTACTTC.

This rearrangement joins TRBV7-2 to TRBJ1-4; 7 nucleotides align to TRBD1. V lost 3 bases to trimming and J lost 7 bases; unmatched junction nucleotides: 5. Germline V gene lookup returns CDR1 SGHTA and CDR2 FQGNSA. The CDR3 has 14 amino acids. The CDR3 DNA follows: TGTGCCAGCAGCTTGGGGACAGCTACTGAAAAACTGTTTTTT. As protein: CASSLGTATEKLFF.

This clone was observed once. The rearrangement joins TRBV4-1 to TRBJ2-1; TRBD1 matches 10 bases. This CDR3 is 14 amino acids long. Germline V gene lookup returns CDR1 MGHRA and CDR2 YSYEKL. V gave up 10 bases and J gave up 6 bases; unmatched junction bases: 9. The CDR3 DNA follows: TGCGCCACCAAGGACAGGGGGTACCCCAATGAGCAGTTCTTC. Protein sequence: CATKDRGYPNEQFF.

The chain is built from TRBV19 and TRBJ1-1; 7 bases are a match to TRBD1. The CDR3 spans 14 residues. Germline CDR1 and CDR2: LNHDA and SQIVND (reference sequence). J gave up 3 bases and V 4 bases, and 5 bases lay outside the gene matches. The CDR3 sequence: CASSTQGVDTEAFF. DNA for the CDR3: TGTGCCAGTAGTACTCAGGGGGTGGACACTGAAGCTTTCTTT.

Concerning this clone itself: Other DNA variants within this sample encode the same CDR3. The rearrangement joins TRBV10-3 to TRBJ1-3, with D hard to call. The CDR3 contains 14 residues. Germline-derived CDR1 and CDR2 are ENHRY and SYGVKD. Trimming left V 2 bases short and J 0 bases short, with 5 bases between. The DNA of the CDR3 is TGTGCCATCAGTGAGCTTAGCTCTGGAAACACCATATATTTT. Its protein product is CAISELSSGNTIYF.

The genes are TRBV7-9 and TRBJ1-4; D call uncertain. The CDR3 has 11 residues. Trimming stripped 6 bases from V and 8 bases from J, with 7 bases between. Germline V lookup: CDR1 SEHNR, CDR2 FQNEAQ (reference sequence). The CDR3 DNA is TGTGCCAGCAGTGACTGGGAAAAACTGTTTTTT. Translation: CASSDWEKLFF.

The chain employs TRBV6-5 and TRBJ2-4; tentatively, D is TRBD2 (5 bases). CDR1 is MNHEY and CDR2 is SVGAGI in the germline V gene. Trimming removed 6 bases at V and 9 bases at J, with 15 bases between. This CDR3 spans 13 amino acids. CDR3 residues: CASSLRDRGIQYF. Here the CDR3 DNA reads TGTGCCAGCAGCCTCCGCGACCGGGGCATTCAGTACTTC.

For the CDR3, the DNA is TGTGCCTGGAATCTGGCCACGACCTACGAGCAGTACTTC. Encoded protein: CAWNLATTYEQYF. The chain employs TRBV30 and TRBJ2-7; D is unclear. Germline CDR1 is GTSNPN and CDR2 is SVGIG (reference sequence). This CDR3 has 13 residues. Trimming removed 4 bases from V and 2 bases from J, with 12 bases in between.

V is TRBV7-9 and J is TRBJ1-3; D remains ambiguous. V dropped 3 bases and J dropped 4 bases, with 7 bases sitting between them. The CDR3 loop spans 13 amino acids. Germline lookup yields CDR1 SEHNR and CDR2 FQNEAQ (reference sequence). The CDR3 nucleotides are TGTGCCAGCAGCTTTCTCAGGGGAAACACCATATATTTT. This gives the protein CASSFLRGNTIYF. The variable domain in full, completed from reference TRBV7-9 and TRBJ1-3, reads DTGVSQNPRHKITKRGQNVTFRCDPISEHNRLYWYRQTLGQGPEFLTYFQNEAQLEKSRLLSDRFSAERPKGSFSTLEIQRTEQGDSAMYLCASSFLRGNTIYFGEGSWLTVV.

This clone occurred once. The chain recombines TRBV4-3 with TRBJ2-5; a possible D gene is TRBD1 (6 bases). Trimming shortened V by 1 base and J by 5 bases, and 14 bases separated the two germline ends. The V gene's germline CDR1 is LGHNA and CDR2 YSLEER. This CDR3 has 15 residues. Here the CDR3 reads CASSQVSGGGETQYF. The DNA for the CDR3 is TGCGCCAGCAGCCAAGTTAGTGGGGGCGGGGAGACCCAGTACTTC.

This clone was picked up a small number of times. The chain combines TRBV28 with TRBJ1-1, with D possibly TRBD1 on 5 matching bases. V was cut by 5 bases and J by 1 base, with 8 bases left in between. This CDR3 spans 13 amino acids. Germline V gene data show CDR1 as MDHEN and CDR2 as SYDVKM. The CDR3 DNA sequence: TGTGCCAGCAGTGGACAAGCGAACACTGAAGCTTTCTTT. Translated: CASSGQANTEAFF.

The V and J genes are TRBV5-6 and TRBJ2-5, with D possibly being TRBD2 (5 bases). The CDR3 extends over 12 amino acids. From germline, CDR1 is SGHDT and CDR2 YYEEEE. The V gene lost 7 bases and the J gene lost 2 bases, with 9 bases spanning the gap. The CDR3 coding sequence is TGTGCCAGCGGACGGAGGCAAGAGACCCAGTACTTC. Its translation: CASGRRQETQYF.

This CDR3 is CAWSVLRGTRYGYTF. CDR3 nucleotides: TGTGCCTGGAGTGTATTGCGGGGGACCCGATATGGCTACACCTTC. This chain joins TRBV30 and TRBJ1-2, with D perhaps matching TRBD1 (5 bases). The V gene's germline CDR1 is GTSNPN and CDR2 SVGIG (reference sequence). This CDR3 has 15 residues. The V end lost 0 bases, the J end lost 5 bases, and 16 bases lay between the germline ends.

This clone has only one observation. At the DNA level, this CDR3 is encoded by other sequences in the same sample as well. The V call is TRBV18, the J call TRBJ1-5; 7 positions match TRBD1. V dropped 3 bases and J dropped 4; count of bases not matched to a gene: 3. Germline CDR1 reads KGHSH; CDR2 reads LQKENI. CDR3 length: 14 residues. The CDR3 protein is CASSPQGGNQPQHF. The CDR3 DNA reads as TGTGCCAGCTCACCGCAGGGGGGAAATCAGCCCCAGCATTTT.

The chain employs TRBV30 and TRBJ1-1, with D uncertain. Trimming cost V 3 bases and J 1 base, with 9 bases left between them. CDR3 length: 13 amino acids. Germline V gene sequence: CDR1 GTSNPN, CDR2 SVGIG (reference sequence). The CDR3 is CAWRTGKNTEAFF. CDR3 coding DNA: TGTGCCTGGAGGACGGGGAAGAACACTGAAGCTTTCTTT.

This rearrangement joins TRBV2 to TRBJ2-3; 8 positions match TRBD1. Unmatched junction bases numbered 8, after V lost 6 bases and J lost 0 bases. Germline CDR1 SNHLY, CDR2 FYNNEI. The CDR3 loop spans 16 amino acids. Here the CDR3 reads CASRKTTGDSTDTQYF. The CDR3 DNA reads as TGTGCCAGCAGAAAGACGACAGGGGATAGCACAGATACGCAGTATTTT. Looking up the rest from reference TRBV2 and TRBJ2-3 gives the full variable domain: EPEVTQTPSHQVTQMGQEVILRCVPISNHLYFYWYRQILGQKVEFLVSFYNNEISEKSEIFDDQFSVERPDGSNFTLKIRSTKLEDSAMYFCASRKTTGDSTDTQYFGPGTRLTVL.